The sequence of this TCR beta chain was determined in a study of blood T cell repertoires in COVID-19 (dated by TCRdb to the early 2020s). Notes on the research overall: Collaborator samples came from the United States, Italy and Spain and covered acute and convalescent phases of COVID-19. Where available, HLA class I and class II types were taken from metadata supplied by the sample provider and were not determined by assay-based typing. The repertoires were released in a freely available public database meant as a resource for research on the immune response to SARS-CoV-2. Nearly every sample came with metadata listing a de-identified subject ID, COVID-19 status, age in years and sex. The prospective study material was composed of cDNA or gDNA derived from T cells, B-cell-depleted T cells, or PBMCs. The dataset comprised deeply sampled blood TCRbeta repertoires from subjects exposed to, actively infected with, or recovered from COVID-19. The samples were drawn from two sources: the first 160 participants of the ongoing ImmuneRACE study, and over 1,000 subjects contributed by 6 global collaborators. Summary of the overall study and its limitations: Clinical and demographic metadata were provided uncurated, with the amount varying by source and participant.

Whole blood was collected in K2EDTA tubes by collaborating institutions according to the institutions' own protocols. For TCRbeta analysis, collaborator samples were shipped as frozen whole blood, as isolated PBMCs, or as DNA extracted from either sample type. The cysteine opens and the phenylalanine closes a CDR3 of 16 amino acids. Just CDR3 DNA is preserved here, 48 bases in frame from base 1. Via the germline V gene, CDR1 is SGHRS and CDR2 YFSETQ. The junction shows trimming of 4 bases on V and 8 bases on J, and the gene matches do not reach 10 bases of it. Worth noting for this clone: Its antigen is not yet known. No qualities accompany the bases; no much larger clone lies one base away.

The immunoSEQ Assay, a bias-controlled multiplex PCR, was used to amplify TCRbeta CDR3 regions from genomic DNA. The authors processed their data as follows. Within the assay, amplification of reference gene primers was used to estimate how many nucleated cells each sample contained. To quantify the absolute abundance of each unique TCRbeta CDR3 rearrangement, sequence reads were collapsed and filtered. For each sample, productive Simpson clonality was calculated as the square root of Simpson's diversity index across productive rearrangements. TCRdb obtained this table from immuneACCESS and retained in-frame rearrangements with V and J assigned. These tables miss some clones; where compared with another copy, unresolved V genes account for less than half of the shortfall, and the remainder is unexplained. For V, J and clone size, that table is used; D and trimming come from the DNA. The sample includes some 130,000 clones, with roughly 90% observed a single time. The ten largest account for more than 2% of the sample.

This clonotype was sampled from a man aged 70 or older with active COVID-19. Sequenced material: peripheral blood. The sequence is built from TRBV5-1 and TRBJ2-1; the central 12 bases match TRBD1. The sequenced DNA: TGCGCCAGCAGCAAACCGTCCGGGACAGGGGGCGATGAGCAGTTCTTC. Translated, it reads CASSKPSGTGGDEQFF.